The clone carrying this T cell receptor beta chain was counted once. The antigen is undetermined. The record originates from a study of T cell responses to AZD1222 COVID-19 vaccine. Overall study context: Second doses were pooled across both intervals (about 4 or about 12 weeks). Findings of the study overall: AZD1222 recipients seropositive at baseline numbered only 5 to 7. Donor demographics were predominantly white British with a female majority; clonal diversity may be underestimated.

Sequencing used immunoSEQ multiplex PCR; TCRdb keeps in-frame clones, though not all of them. The sample lists roughly 150,000 clones, more than 70% occurring once. The sequence was obtained from an adult in good health. The sequencing here drew on peripheral blood, taken on day 0 of AZD1222 vaccination.

In DNA, the CDR3 is TGTGCCAGCAGTCGTGGGGGGTCCTCATACGAGCAGTACTTC. Translation: CASSRGGSSYEQYF. The chain recombines TRBV28 with TRBJ2-7; possibly TRBD2 for D (6 bases). Trimming stripped 5 bases from V and 4 bases from J, with 15 bases between. Per germline, CDR1 MDHEN and CDR2 SYDVKM. There are 14 residues in the CDR3.